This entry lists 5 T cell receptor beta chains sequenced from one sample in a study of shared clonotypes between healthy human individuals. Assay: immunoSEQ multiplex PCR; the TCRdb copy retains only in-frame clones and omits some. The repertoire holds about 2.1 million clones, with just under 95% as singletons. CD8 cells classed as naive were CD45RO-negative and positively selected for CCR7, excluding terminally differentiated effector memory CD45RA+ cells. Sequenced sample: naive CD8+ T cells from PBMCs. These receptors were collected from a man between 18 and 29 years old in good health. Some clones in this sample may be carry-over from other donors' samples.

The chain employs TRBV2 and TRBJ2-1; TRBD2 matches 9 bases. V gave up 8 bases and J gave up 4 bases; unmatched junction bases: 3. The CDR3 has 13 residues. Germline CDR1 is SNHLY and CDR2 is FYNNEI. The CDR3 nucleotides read TGTGCCAGCTCGGGACTAGCTTACAATGAGCAGTTCTTC. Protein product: CASSGLAYNEQFF.

The CDR3 is CASSPPEAAGVEFF. The CDR3 DNA is TGTGCCAGCAGCCCCCCGGAAGCAGCGGGAGTTGAGTTCTTC. The chain links TRBV9 to TRBJ2-1; 8 nucleotides align to TRBD2. Germline-derived CDR1 and CDR2 are SGDLS and YYNGEE. This CDR3 comprises 14 residues. Germline trimming cut 4 bases from V and 14 bases from J; bases unmatched to any gene: 14.

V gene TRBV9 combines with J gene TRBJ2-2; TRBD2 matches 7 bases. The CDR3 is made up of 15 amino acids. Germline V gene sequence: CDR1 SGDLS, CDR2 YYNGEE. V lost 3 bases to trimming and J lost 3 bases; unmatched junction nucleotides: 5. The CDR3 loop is CASSAGGRDTGELFF. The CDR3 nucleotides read TGTGCCAGCAGCGCGGGGGGACGCGACACCGGGGAGCTGTTTTTT.

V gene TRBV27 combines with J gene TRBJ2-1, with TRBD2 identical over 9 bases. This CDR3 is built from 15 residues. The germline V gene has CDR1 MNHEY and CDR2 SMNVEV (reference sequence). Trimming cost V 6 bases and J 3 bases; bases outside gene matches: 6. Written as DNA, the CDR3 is TGTGCCAGCAGAAGCGGGAGGAGGAGCTACAATGAGCAGTTCTTC. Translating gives CASRSGRRSYNEQFF.

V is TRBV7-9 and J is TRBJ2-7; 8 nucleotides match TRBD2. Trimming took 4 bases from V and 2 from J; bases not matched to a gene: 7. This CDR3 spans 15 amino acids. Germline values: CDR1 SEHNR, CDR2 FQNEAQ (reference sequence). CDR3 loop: CASSSRTSPPYEQYF. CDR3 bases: TGTGCCAGCAGCTCGCGGACTAGCCCCCCCTACGAGCAGTACTTC. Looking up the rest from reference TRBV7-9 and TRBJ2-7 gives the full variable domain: DTGVSQNPRHKITKRGQNVTFRCDPISEHNRLYWYRQTLGQGPEFLTYFQNEAQLEKSRLLSDRFSAERPKGSFSTLEIQRTEQGDSAMYLCASSSRTSPPYEQYFGPGTRLTVT.